The 7 T cell receptor beta chains in this list originate from one sample, sequenced in a study of blood T cells in healthy people across ages. A J-beta primer mix and a sample-barcoded 5' primer were used in a second PCR of roughly 6 to 12 cycles. TCRdb reprocessed the 5' RACE reads with MiXCR, giving one entry per CDR3 protein. The table records 1.5 million to 2 million distinct CDR3 sequences, under 30% of them present only once. Sample: blood. Receptor source: a woman aged 30 to 39 in good health.

V is TRBV21-1 and J is TRBJ2-7; the tabulated D call, TRBD2, remains unverified against the DNA. TRBV21-1 is assigned pseudogene status. This CDR3 has 17 residues. The CDR3 here is CASSSMRGTMRPYEQYF. As DNA, the CDR3 is TGTGCCAGCAGCAGTATGCGGGGGACTATGAGGCCCTACGAGCAGTACTTC.

The sample holds a few counts of this clonotype. The chain uses TRBV7-8 and TRBJ1-3; 11 bases are a match to TRBD1. The CDR3 is made up of 18 amino acids. The germline V gene has CDR1 SGHVS and CDR2 FQNEAQ. V shed 1 base and J 4 bases; nucleotides not matched to a gene: 9. The CDR3 coding sequence is TGTGCCAGCAGCTTAGGATCCGGACAGGGGGCTGGGGGAAACACCATATATTTT. Protein product: CASSLGSGQGAGGNTIYF.

At least ten counts were recorded for this clonotype. The V call is TRBV3-1, the J call TRBJ2-7; D may correspond to TRBD1 or TRBD2 (7 bases each). Germline CDR1 and CDR2: LGHDT and YNNKEL (reference sequence). With 0 bases removed from V and 2 bases from J, the gap between germline ends came to 20 bases. The CDR3 is made up of 18 amino acids. The DNA for the CDR3 is TGTGCCAGCAGCCAAGAAGAGCCCAGGGGGGGGCAGGCCTACGAGCAGTACTTC. It translates to CASSQEEPRGGQAYEQYF.

A single count supports this clonotype. The chain recombines TRBV7-2 with TRBJ2-1; 11 nucleotides match TRBD1. CDR3 length: 17 amino acids. The V gene's germline CDR1 is SGHTA and CDR2 FQGNSA. The V segment lost 2 bases and the J segment 10 bases; nucleotides outside the gene matches: 13. The CDR3 region is CASSLSGTGGIGNEQFF. CDR3 bases: TGTGCCAGCAGCTTATCCGGGACAGGGGGGATTGGGAACGAGCAGTTCTTC. Full variable domain (outside the CDR3, taken from reference TRBV7-2 and TRBJ2-1): GAGVSQSPSNKVTEKGKDVELRCDPISGHTALYWYRQSLGQGLEFLIYFQGNSAPDKSGLPSDRFSAERTGGSVSTLTIQRTQQEDSAVYLCASSLSGTGGIGNEQFFGPGTRLTVL.

This clonotype was picked up many times. This chain uses TRBV5-1 with TRBJ2-7; 10 bases map to TRBD1. The V segment lost 4 bases and the J segment 2 bases; nucleotides outside the gene matches: 6. The CDR3 consists of 15 residues. Germline CDR1 reads SGHRS; CDR2 reads YFSETQ. CDR3 sequence (DNA): TGCGCCAGCAGCCTGTCGGGGACAGGGGCCTACGAGCAGTACTTC. Amino acid sequence: CASSLSGTGAYEQYF.

This chain uses TRBV30 with TRBJ2-1, with D perhaps TRBD2 (6 bases). Trimming stripped 3 bases from V and 5 bases from J, with 11 bases between. CDR1 is GTSNPN, CDR2 SVGIG, per germline (reference sequence). This CDR3 region has 13 residues. CDR3 in DNA: TGTGCCTGGAGGGGAAGACTAGACAATGAGCAGTTCTTC. This gives the protein CAWRGRLDNEQFF. Full variable domain (remainder filled in from reference TRBV30 and TRBJ2-1): SQTIHQWPATLVQPVGSPLSLECTVEGTSNPNLYWYRQAAGRGLQLLFYSVGIGQISSEVPQNLSASRPQDRQFILSSKKLLLSDSGFYLCAWRGRLDNEQFFGPGTRLTVL.

The chain joins TRBV20-1 to TRBJ1-4; unclear D gene. Germline CDR1 and CDR2: DFQATT and SNEGSKA (reference sequence). This CDR3 spans 13 amino acids. Trimming removed 3 bases from V and 5 bases from J, with 10 bases in between. Here the CDR3 reads CSASRLPNEKLFF. CDR3 coding DNA: TGCAGTGCTAGTAGACTCCCAAATGAAAAACTGTTTTTT.